This T cell receptor (beta chain) was identified during a study of control samples from healthy donors and cancer patients. CDR1 MNHEY and CDR2 SMNVEV come from the germline V gene (reference sequence). The CDR3 length is 15 residues. Trimming at V came to 7 bases and at J to 0 bases, leaving 8 bases not matched to a gene. TCRdb's table, derived via immunoSEQ multiplex PCR, lists solely in-frame clones and lacks some. The sample carries about 180,000 clones, nearly 90% recorded once. The sequence came from a woman in her fifties or sixties in good health. The sample comprised blood. The rearrangement links TRBV27 to TRBJ2-5; 7 bases fit TRBD2. The CDR3 DNA reads as TGTGCCAGCAATGGCTCCGGGGGGAACCAAGAGACCCAGTACTTC. Protein: CASNGSGGNQETQYF.